A single sample is the source of the 21 T cell receptor beta chains below, sequenced in a study of T-cell memory formation after mild COVID-19. TCRdb called the 5' RACE reads again in MiXCR, with one record for every CDR3 protein. Here the sample spans approximately 100,000 distinct CDR3 sequences, around 12% being singletons. The source material was PBMCs or a T cell subset sorted from them (not recorded which). These receptors were taken from an adult woman who had mild COVID-19 (a few samples of this study predate the infection). Cell type and time point are not known.

This clonotype was counted between two and nine times. The chain joins TRBV4-1 to TRBJ2-5, with a weak D call TRBD1 (5 bases). Trimming took 0 bases from V and 3 from J, leaving 17 bases between them. This CDR3 is 17 amino acids long. The germline V gene has CDR1 MGHRA and CDR2 YSYEKL. CDR3 DNA sequence: TGCGCCAGCAGCCAAGATTGGGGCCAGGGCTATGAAGAGACCCAGTACTTC. Its translation is CASSQDWGQGYEETQYF.

In its sample, this clonotype was seen a few times. The chain employs TRBV20-1 and TRBJ2-7; no clear D gene. Trimming removed 5 bases at V and 3 bases at J, with 20 bases between. Germline V gene data show CDR1 as DFQATT and CDR2 as SNEGSKA (reference sequence). The CDR3 is made up of 15 amino acids. This CDR3 reads CSAEDPGHPNYEQYF. In DNA, the CDR3 is TGCAGTGCTGAAGATCCGGGTCATCCGAACTACGAGCAGTACTTC.

The chain joins TRBV24-1 to TRBJ2-7, with D uncertain. This CDR3 spans 16 amino acids. CDR1 is KGHDR and CDR2 is SFDVKD in the germline V gene. Trimming shortened V by 3 bases and J by 3 bases, and 17 bases separated the two germline ends. This chain's CDR3 is CATSDRISDGVYEQYF. In nucleotides, the CDR3 is TGTGCCACCAGTGATCGGATTTCGGACGGAGTCTACGAGCAGTACTTC.

This clonotype came up once. The chain links TRBV7-2 to TRBJ2-1; tentatively, D is TRBD1 (5 bases). The CDR3 is 16 residues long. V was trimmed by 3 bases and J by 3 bases, leaving 15 bases between them. Germline assignment: CDR1 SGHTA and CDR2 FQGNSA. DNA for the CDR3: TGTGCCAGCAGCTTCGCAGATTGGACAAGCTACAATGAGCAGTTCTTC. This gives the protein CASSFADWTSYNEQFF. The full variable domain, rest sourced from reference TRBV7-2 and TRBJ2-1, is GAGVSQSPSNKVTEKGKDVELRCDPISGHTALYWYRQSLGQGLEFLIYFQGNSAPDKSGLPSDRFSAERTGGSVSTLTIQRTQQEDSAVYLCASSFADWTSYNEQFFGPGTRLTVL.

This chain uses TRBV11-2 with TRBJ2-6; TRBD2 aligns across 7 bases. J lost 0 bases, V lost 1 base, and 6 bases had no gene match. The CDR3 extends over 18 amino acids. Germline loops: CDR1 SGHAT, CDR2 FQNNGV. CDR3 residues: CASSLARGMLSGANVLTF. Written as DNA, the CDR3 is TGTGCCAGCAGCTTAGCGCGGGGGATGCTCTCTGGGGCCAACGTCCTGACTTTC.

This clonotype was counted a few times. V usage is TRBV12-3 or TRBV12-4 and J usage is TRBJ1-1; D gene unclear. V dropped 4 bases and J dropped 8 bases, with 11 bases sitting between them. CDR3 length equals 12 residues. The CDR3 is CASSSLGWEAFF. In DNA, the CDR3 is TGTGCCAGCAGTTCTCTCGGCTGGGAAGCTTTCTTT.

J is TRBJ2-5 and V is TRBV6-2 or TRBV6-3; TRBD1 matches 7 bases. The V gene end was trimmed by 6 bases and the J gene end by 1 base; junction bases not matched to a gene: 11. There are 16 residues in the CDR3. From germline, CDR1 is MNHEY and CDR2 SVGEGT. Here the CDR3 DNA reads TGTGCCAGCAGCCCTAGGGGGCTGATACTCCAAGAGACCCAGTACTTC. Translating gives CASSPRGLILQETQYF.

V usage is TRBV29-1 and J usage is TRBJ2-1, with TRBD2 matching 12 bases. With V trimmed by 3 bases and J by 9 bases, 12 bases remained unmatched. Germline V gene sequence: CDR1 SQVTM, CDR2 ANQGSEA. CDR3 length: 16 amino acids. CDR3 protein: CSVEGLAGSIVGEQFF. In DNA, the CDR3 is TGCAGCGTTGAGGGACTAGCGGGTTCGATCGTCGGTGAGCAGTTCTTC.

The sample holds a few counts of this clonotype. V usage is TRBV4-1 and J usage is TRBJ2-7; D possibly matches TRBD1 or TRBD2 (5 bases each). The CDR3 has 17 amino acids. V was pared by 3 bases and J by 5 bases, with 23 bases between. Germline lookup yields CDR1 MGHRA and CDR2 YSYEKL. DNA of the CDR3: TGCGCCAGCAGCCACAAACCGGGACGAAGGACCGGGGACGAGCAGTACTTC. Encoded protein: CASSHKPGRRTGDEQYF.

This clonotype was observed many times. V usage is TRBV5-6 and J usage is TRBJ2-7, with 13 bases matching TRBD2. Losses at the gene ends were 0 bases for V and 4 bases for J; bases not matched to a gene: 1. There are 15 residues in the CDR3. Germline CDR1 reads SGHDT; CDR2 reads YYEEEE. CDR3 nucleotides: TGTGCCAGCAGCTTGGTGGGACTAGCGGGATACGAGCAGTACTTC. This codes for CASSLVGLAGYEQYF.

This clonotype appeared a few times. In DNA form, the CDR3 reads TGCGCCAGCAGCCAAGGGAGGGAATCCTACAATGAGCAGTTCTTC. It translates to CASSQGRESYNEQFF. V is TRBV4-3 and J is TRBJ2-1, with D possibly being TRBD2 (6 bases). Germline V lookup: CDR1 LGHNA, CDR2 YSLEER. The CDR3 has 15 residues. The V and J ends lost 1 base and 1 base respectively, with 8 bases between them.

The chain has TRBV5-1 and TRBJ2-3; the D is unclear. Germline assignment: CDR1 SGHRS and CDR2 YFSETQ. V lost 0 bases to trimming and J lost 2 bases, with 7 bases between them. The CDR3 length is 14 residues. Here the CDR3 DNA reads TGCGCCAGCAGCTTGGTCGGCTTCACAGATACGCAGTATTTT. This translates into CASSLVGFTDTQYF.

This clonotype came up a few times. This chain connects TRBV7-6 to TRBJ2-7, with D tentatively TRBD1 (5 bases). Per germline, CDR1 SGHVS and CDR2 FNYEAQ. Trimming removed 5 bases at V and 6 bases at J, with 14 bases between. CDR3 length equals 13 residues. The CDR3 spells CASSLIWGGEQYF. As DNA, the CDR3 is TGTGCCAGCAGCCTGATATGGGGCGGCGAGCAGTACTTC.

On this clonotype itself: It is likely a read error, because the conserved phenylalanine at the end of the CDR3 is missing. The V gene is TRBV29-1, the J gene TRBJ1-2; 9 bases map to TRBD1. Germline trimming cut 7 bases from V and 3 bases from J; bases unmatched to any gene: 6. CDR1 is SQVTM, CDR2 ANQGSEA, per germline. The CDR3 loop spans 13 amino acids. The CDR3 DNA is TGCAGCGCTGGGACAGGGTACGACTATGGCTACACCTTA. Its translation: CSAGTGYDYGYTL.

This clonotype was counted only a few times. This chain links TRBV9 with TRBJ2-3; a possible D gene is TRBD2 (5 bases). The V gene's germline CDR1 is SGDLS and CDR2 YYNGEE. The CDR3 loop spans 16 amino acids. The V gene lost 0 bases and the J gene lost 0 bases, with 11 bases spanning the gap. In nucleotides, the CDR3 is TGTGCCAGCAGCGTAGGTACCGGGGTTAGCACAGATACGCAGTATTTT. This sequence encodes CASSVGTGVSTDTQYF. Full variable domain (missing parts from reference TRBV9 and TRBJ2-3): DSGVTQTPKHLITATGQRVTLRCSPRSGDLSVYWYQQSLDQGLQFLIQYYNGEERAKGNILERFSAQQFPDLHSELNLSSLELGDSALYFCASSVGTGVSTDTQYFGPGTRLTVL.

The table lists this clonotype with a few counts. V gene TRBV30 combines with J gene TRBJ1-1; D unresolved. V was trimmed by 2 bases and J by 2 bases, leaving 3 bases between them. The length of the CDR3 is 11 residues. Per the germline V gene, CDR1 is GTSNPN and CDR2 is SVGIG (reference sequence). The CDR3: CAWSYNTEAFF. The CDR3 region has the DNA TGTGCCTGGAGTTATAACACTGAAGCTTTCTTT.

This clonotype was observed at least ten times. The rearrangement uses TRBV7-3 and TRBJ2-1; D call uncertain. CDR1 and CDR2 (germline): SGHTA, FQGTGA. Trimming pared 0 bases from V and 3 bases from J, leaving 12 bases between. CDR3 length: 16 amino acids. The CDR3 DNA reads as TGTGCCAGCAGCTTAACTAGCTCTACCTACTACAATGAGCAGTTCTTC. Translating it yields CASSLTSSTYYNEQFF.

Remarks on this clonotype: At one end the junction does not follow the germline gene, possibly because of a read error. The J gene is TRBJ1-5, the V gene TRBV12-3 or TRBV12-4; TRBD1 is a possible D gene (5 bases). This CDR3 is built from 17 residues. In DNA, the CDR3 is TGTGCCAGCAGTCTAGCACGGTGGGGGGAAAGCAATCAGCCCCAGCATTTT. This translates into CASSLARWGESNQPQHF.

This clonotype has only a few counts. This chain's CDR3 is CATSDHDRDRVLEQFF. CDR3 DNA: TGTGCCACCAGTGATCACGACCGGGACAGGGTTTTGGAGCAGTTCTTC. The genes are TRBV24-1 and TRBJ2-1; 9 positions agree with TRBD1. The CDR3 runs to 16 residues. Germline CDR1 is KGHDR and CDR2 is SFDVKD. The ends lost 3 bases at V and 10 bases at J; junction bases unmatched: 12.

This clonotype was observed a few times. The genes are TRBV5-6 and TRBJ2-7; TRBD2 might be the D (5 bases). This CDR3 contains 14 residues. V shed 4 bases and J shed 2 bases, with 13 bases lying between them. Germline V gene lookup returns CDR1 SGHDT and CDR2 YYEEEE. CDR3 in DNA: TGTGCCAGCAGCGCTACTAGTAGGACCTACGAGCAGTACTTC. This encodes CASSATSRTYEQYF.

This clonotype occurred many times. The genes are TRBV7-8 and TRBJ2-5; D remains unclear. V shed 5 bases and J shed 3 bases, with 7 bases lying between them. The length of the CDR3 is 12 residues. Germline CDR1 is SGHVS and CDR2 is FQNEAQ. This CDR3 is CASSTAEETQYF. Here the CDR3 DNA reads TGTGCCAGCAGCACCGCGGAAGAGACCCAGTACTTC.